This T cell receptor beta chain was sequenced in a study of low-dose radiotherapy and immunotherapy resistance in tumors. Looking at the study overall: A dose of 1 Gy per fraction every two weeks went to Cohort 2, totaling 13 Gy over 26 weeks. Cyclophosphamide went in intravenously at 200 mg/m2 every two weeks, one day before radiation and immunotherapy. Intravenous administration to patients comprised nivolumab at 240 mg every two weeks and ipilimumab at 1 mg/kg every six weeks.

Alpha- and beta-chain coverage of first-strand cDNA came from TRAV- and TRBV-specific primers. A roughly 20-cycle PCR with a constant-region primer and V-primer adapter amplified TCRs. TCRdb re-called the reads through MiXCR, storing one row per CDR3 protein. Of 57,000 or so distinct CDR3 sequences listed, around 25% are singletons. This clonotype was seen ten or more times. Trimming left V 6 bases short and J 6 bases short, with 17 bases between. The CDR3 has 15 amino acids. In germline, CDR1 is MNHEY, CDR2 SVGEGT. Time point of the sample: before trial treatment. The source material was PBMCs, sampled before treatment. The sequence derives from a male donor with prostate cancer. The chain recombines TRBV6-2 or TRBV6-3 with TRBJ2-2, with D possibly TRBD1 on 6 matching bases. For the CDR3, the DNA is TGTGCCAGCAGCTACAGGGAAATCTTGGCCGGGGAGCTGTTTTTT. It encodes CASSYREILAGELFF.